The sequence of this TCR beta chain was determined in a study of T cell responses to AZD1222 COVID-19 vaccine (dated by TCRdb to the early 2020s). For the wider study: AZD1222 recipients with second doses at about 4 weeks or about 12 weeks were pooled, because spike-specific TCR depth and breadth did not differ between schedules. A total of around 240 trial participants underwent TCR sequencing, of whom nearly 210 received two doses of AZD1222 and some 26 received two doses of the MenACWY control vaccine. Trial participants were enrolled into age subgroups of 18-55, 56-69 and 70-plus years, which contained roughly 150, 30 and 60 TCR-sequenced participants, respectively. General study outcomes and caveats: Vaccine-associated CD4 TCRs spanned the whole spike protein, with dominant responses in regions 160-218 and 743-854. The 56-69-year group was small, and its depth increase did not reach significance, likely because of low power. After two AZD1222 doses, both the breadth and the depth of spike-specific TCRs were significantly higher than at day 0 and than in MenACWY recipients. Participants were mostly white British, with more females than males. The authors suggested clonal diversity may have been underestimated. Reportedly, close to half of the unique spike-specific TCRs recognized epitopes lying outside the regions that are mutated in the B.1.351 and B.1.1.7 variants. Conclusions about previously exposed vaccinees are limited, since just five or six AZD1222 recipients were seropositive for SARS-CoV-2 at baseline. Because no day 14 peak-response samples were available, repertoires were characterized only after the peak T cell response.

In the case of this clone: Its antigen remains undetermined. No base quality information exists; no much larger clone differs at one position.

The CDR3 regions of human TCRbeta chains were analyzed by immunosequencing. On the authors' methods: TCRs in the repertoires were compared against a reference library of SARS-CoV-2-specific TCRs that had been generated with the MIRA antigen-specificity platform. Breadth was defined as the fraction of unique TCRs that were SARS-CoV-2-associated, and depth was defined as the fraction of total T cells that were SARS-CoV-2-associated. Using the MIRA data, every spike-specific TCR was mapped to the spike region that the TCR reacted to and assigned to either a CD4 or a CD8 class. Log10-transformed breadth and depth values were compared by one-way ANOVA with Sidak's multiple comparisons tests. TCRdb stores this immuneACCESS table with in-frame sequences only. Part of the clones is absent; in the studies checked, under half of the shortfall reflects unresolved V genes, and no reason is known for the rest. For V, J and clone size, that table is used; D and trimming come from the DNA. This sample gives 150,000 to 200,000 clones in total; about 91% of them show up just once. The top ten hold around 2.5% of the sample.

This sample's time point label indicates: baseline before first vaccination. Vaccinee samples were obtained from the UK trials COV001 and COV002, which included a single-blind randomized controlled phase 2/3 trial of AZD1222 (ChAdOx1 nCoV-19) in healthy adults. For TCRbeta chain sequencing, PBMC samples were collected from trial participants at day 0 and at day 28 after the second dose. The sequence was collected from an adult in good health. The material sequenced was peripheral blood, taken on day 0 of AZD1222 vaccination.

The CDR3 amino acid sequence is: CASSVEAGGHNEQFF. In nucleotides, the sequence is TGTGCCAGCAGCGTAGAAGCGGGGGGGCACAATGAGCAGTTCTTC. The sequence is built from TRBV9 and TRBJ2-1; 10 bases in the junction line up with TRBD2. The germline V gene supplies CDR1 SGDLS and CDR2 YYNGEE. Here V drops 0 bases and J drops 5 bases, and the junction holds 2 bases not matched to any gene. The CDR3 holds 15 amino acids from the cysteine to the phenylalanine. Only the CDR3 DNA stays, 45 bases, in frame from base 1.